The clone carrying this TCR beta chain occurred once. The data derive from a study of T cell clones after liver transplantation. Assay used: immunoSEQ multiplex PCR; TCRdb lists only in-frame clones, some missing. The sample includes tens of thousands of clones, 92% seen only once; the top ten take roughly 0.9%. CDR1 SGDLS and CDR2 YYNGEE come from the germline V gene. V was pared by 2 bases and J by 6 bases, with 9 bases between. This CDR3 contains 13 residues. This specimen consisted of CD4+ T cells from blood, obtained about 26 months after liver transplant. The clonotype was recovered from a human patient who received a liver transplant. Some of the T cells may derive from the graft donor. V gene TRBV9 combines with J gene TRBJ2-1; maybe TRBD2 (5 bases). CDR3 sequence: CASSVYSANEQFF. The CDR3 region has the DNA TGTGCCAGCAGCGTCTATAGCGCCAATGAGCAGTTCTTC.